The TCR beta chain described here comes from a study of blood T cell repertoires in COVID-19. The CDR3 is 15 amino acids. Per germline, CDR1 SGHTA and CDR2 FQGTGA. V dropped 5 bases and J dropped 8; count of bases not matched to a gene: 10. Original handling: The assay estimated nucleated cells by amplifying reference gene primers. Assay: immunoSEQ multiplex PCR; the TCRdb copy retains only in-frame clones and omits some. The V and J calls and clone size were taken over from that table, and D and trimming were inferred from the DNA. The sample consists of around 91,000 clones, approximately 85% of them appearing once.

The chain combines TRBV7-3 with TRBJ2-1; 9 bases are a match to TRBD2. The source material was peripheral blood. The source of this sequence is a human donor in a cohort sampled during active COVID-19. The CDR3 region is CASSPVAGVDHEQFF. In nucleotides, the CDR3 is TGTGCCAGCAGCCCGGTAGCGGGAGTGGACCATGAGCAGTTCTTC.